These T cell receptor beta chains were read from a single sample in a study of T-cell memory formation after mild COVID-19. A single record per CDR3 protein comes from TCRdb applying MiXCR to the 5' RACE reads. The table records 350,000 to 500,000 distinct CDR3 sequences, 20% of them present only once. Sequenced: PBMCs or a T cell subset sorted from them (not recorded which). Source of these receptors: an adult woman who had mild COVID-19 (a few samples of this study predate the infection). Cell type and time point are not known. The CDR3 runs from the conserved cysteine through the conserved F or W. Each record gives: V gene, J gene, clone size, D gene, CDR3 DNA, CDR3 protein. D genes are given only for firm matches. Clone size is not always given. Where it is, it says once, few, many or a class for expanded clones.

TRBV7-9	TRBJ1-2	-	-	TGTGCCAGCAGCTTAGCGGGGCGCACTAGCTACACCTTC	CASSLAGRTSYTF
TRBV20-1	TRBJ2-7	few	-	TGCAGTGCCACCAGGGAAACGTCCTACGAGCAGTACTTC	CSATRETSYEQYF
TRBV7-9	TRBJ2-1	few	-	TGTGCCAGCAGCTCGTCTACTAGGAATGAGCAGTTCTTC	CASSSSTRNEQFF
TRBV5-1	TRBJ2-7	few	-	TGCGCCAGCAGCGACCACTACGAGCAGTACTTC	CASSDHYEQYF
TRBV20-1	TRBJ1-1	few	TRBD1	TGCAGTGCTGGCTCACCGGGACAGACCATGAACACTGAAGCTTTCTTT	CSAGSPGQTMNTEAFF
TRBV7-6	TRBJ2-2	few	-	TGTGCCAGCAGCTTAGCGGCGTTGGGGCTTATCACCGGGGAGCTGTTTTTT	CASSLAALGLITGELFF
TRBV7-2	TRBJ1-1	-	-	TGTGCCAGCAGCTTGTTTGGGGCAGGGTCACCGCTACGAGCTTTCTTT	CASSLFGAGSPLRAFF
TRBV12-3/TRBV12-4	TRBJ1-1	-	-	TGTGCCAGCAGTCCCCCACAGTGGGTAGGGACTGAAGCTTTCTTT	CASSPPQWVGTEAFF
TRBV7-3	TRBJ2-5	few	-	TGTGCCAGCAGCCTCAAGGCAGAAGGGACCCAGTACTTC	CASSLKAEGTQYF
TRBV24-1	TRBJ1-2	-	-	TGTGCCACCAGTGATTTTCGGGAAACCCATGGCTACACCTTC	CATSDFRETHGYTF
TRBV11-2	TRBJ1-1	few	TRBD1	TGTGCCAGCAGCCCAGGGACAGGGGAGGTTTGGGTTACTGAAGCTTTCTTT	CASSPGTGEVWVTEAFF
TRBV27	TRBJ1-1	-	-	TGTGCCAGCAGCACCTTGGGGCAGAACACTGAAGCTTTCTTT	CASSTLGQNTEAFF
TRBV7-6	TRBJ1-3	-	-	TGTGCCAGCAGCCGCGGACCAGACGGCGGAAACACCATATATTTT	CASSRGPDGGNTIYF
TRBV5-1	TRBJ2-3	-	-	TGCGCCAGCAGTGGGGGGTCGGGCACAGATACGCAGTATTTT	CASSGGSGTDTQYF
TRBV12-3/TRBV12-4	TRBJ1-2	-	TRBD1	TGTGCCAGCAGTCGGTTTACAGGGGGAGAAAACTATGGCTACACCTTC	CASSRFTGGENYGYTF
TRBV25-1	TRBJ1-3	few	TRBD1	TGTGCCAGCAGTGGGACAGGGAATGGAAACACCATATATTTT	CASSGTGNGNTIYF
TRBV24-1	TRBJ2-3	few	TRBD1	TGTGCCACCAACCGGACAGGGGAGAGAGATACGCAGTATTTT	CATNRTGERDTQYF
TRBV7-3	TRBJ1-1	-	-	TGTGCCAGCAGCCGTGGGGGGGGGAACACTGAAGCTTTCTTT	CASSRGGGNTEAFF
TRBV6-2/TRBV6-3	TRBJ1-2	-	-	TGTGCCAGCAGTTACTCGGGCAAGAACTATGGCTACACCTTC	CASSYSGKNYGYTF
TRBV5-1	TRBJ2-3	few	-	TGCGCCAGCCAACGGTCAGATACGCAGTATTTT	CASQRSDTQYF
TRBV7-2	TRBJ2-1	-	-	TGTGCCAGCAGCCTTAACAGGGTGCGGCAGTTCTTC	CASSLNRVRQFF
TRBV7-2	TRBJ1-4	few	TRBD1	TGTGCCAGCAGCTTCGGCGGACAGGGAGGTTTCGAAAAACTGTTTTTT	CASSFGGQGGFEKLFF
TRBV19	TRBJ2-1	few	-	TGTGCCAGTAGGGGGCTCGGGATTGGGAATGAGCAGTTCTTC	CASRGLGIGNEQFF
TRBV4-3	TRBJ2-3	-	TRBD2	TGCGCCAGCGCGACTAGCGGGAGGGCAGATACGCAGTATTTT	CASATSGRADTQYF
TRBV30	TRBJ2-2	few	-	TGTGCCTGGAGTCCCAGCGGCACCGGGGAGCTGTTTTTT	CAWSPSGTGELFF
TRBV19	TRBJ1-1	many	-	TGTGCCAGTAGTTGGGGGGGGACTGAAGCTTTCTTT	CASSWGGTEAFF
TRBV20-1	TRBJ1-1	many	-	TGCAGTGCTAACAGACAGAGCACTGAAGCTTTCTTT	CSANRQSTEAFF
TRBV15	TRBJ1-2	-	-	TGTGCCACCAGCAGAGATTTCAGTGATGGCTACACCTTC	CATSRDFSDGYTF
TRBV5-6	TRBJ1-2	-	TRBD1	TGTGCCAGCAGCTTGAGGGGGCTCGGCTACACCTTC	CASSLRGLGYTF
TRBV5-1	TRBJ2-1	many	TRBD1	TGCGCCAGCAGCTTGGGAGGACAGGGCTACAATGAGCAGTTCTTC	CASSLGGQGYNEQFF
TRBV7-2	TRBJ2-7	-	-	TGTGCCAGCAGCCGAACAAGGGACGAGCAGTACTTC	CASSRTRDEQYF
TRBV7-8	TRBJ2-5	few	TRBD2	TGTGCCAGCAGCTTAGTTTTTAGCGGGAGTTCCCAAGAGACCCAGTACTTC	CASSLVFSGSSQETQYF
TRBV12-3/TRBV12-4	TRBJ2-3	-	TRBD2	TGTGCCAGCAGTTTAGCGTTCGTCGCTAGCGGGGGTTCAGATACGCAGTATTTT	CASSLAFVASGGSDTQYF
TRBV4-1	TRBJ1-1	-	-	TGCGCCAGCAGCCAAGATCCCCCGGCCGGGCTTGCGGGGTCGAACACTGAAGCTTTCTTT	CASSQDPPAGLAGSNTEAFF
TRBV24-1	TRBJ2-2	-	TRBD1	TGTGCCACCGCCGGACAGGGGGGCTACACCGGGGAGCTGTTTTTT	CATAGQGGYTGELFF
TRBV6-1	TRBJ2-7	-	-	TGTGCCAGCAGTCAAAGGGGCTTCCACTACGAGCAGTACTTC	CASSQRGFHYEQYF
TRBV11-2	TRBJ1-2	few	TRBD1	TGTGCCAGCAGCTTTCCCCACCTCTCCGGGACAGGTCATAACTATGGCTACACCTTC	CASSFPHLSGTGHNYGYTF
TRBV19	TRBJ2-3	many	TRBD2	TGTGCCAGTAGTCCACCAGCGGGGAACACAGATACGCAGTATTTT	CASSPPAGNTDTQYF
TRBV13	TRBJ2-5	few	-	TGTGCCAGCAGCTTAGGCCTCCGGGTTCAAGAGACCCAGTACTTC	CASSLGLRVQETQYF
TRBV20-1	TRBJ1-4	few	TRBD1	TGCAGTGCTAGAGATCACAGGGGATTGGAAAAACTGTTTTTT	CSARDHRGLEKLFF
TRBV6-4	TRBJ2-7	few	-	TGTGCCAGCACCGACGAGGAGGGCTACGAGCAGTACTTC	CASTDEEGYEQYF
TRBV5-1	TRBJ2-7	few	TRBD2	TGCGCCAGCAGCATAGCCGGGACTAGCGGGAGATTTCCTTACGAGCAGTACTTC	CASSIAGTSGRFPYEQYF
TRBV9	TRBJ2-2	-	-	TGTGCCAGCAGCGCCCAACTACAGACCACCGGGGAGCTGTTTTTT	CASSAQLQTTGELFF
TRBV21-1	TRBJ2-3	few	-	TGTGCCAGCAGCAAAGTAAAGGAGCGCCCCCCCACAGATACGCAGTATTTT	CASSKVKERPPTDTQYF
TRBV19	TRBJ1-5	-	TRBD1	TGTGCCAGTGGCGACAGGGCCGGCAATCAGCCCCAGCATTTT	CASGDRAGNQPQHF
TRBV7-6	TRBJ2-2	-	TRBD2	TGTGCCAGCAGCTTAGCTCAGCGGGGTGGCGGGGAGCTGTTTTTT	CASSLAQRGGGELFF
TRBV6-1	TRBJ2-7	few	TRBD1	TGTGCCAGCAGTGAAGTCCCCAGGGGGGAGCAGTACTTC	CASSEVPRGEQYF
TRBV5-1	TRBJ2-7	-	-	TGCGCCAGCAGACCGTCCCAGGGGAGGGACGAGCAGTACTTC	CASRPSQGRDEQYF
TRBV12-3/TRBV12-4	TRBJ1-2	-	-	TGTGCCAGCAGTTTAGCCGAACGGACTACCTACACCTTC	CASSLAERTTYTF
TRBV30	TRBJ1-1	few	-	TGTGCCTGGAGATATCCGACTGTGAACACTGAAGCTTTCTTT	CAWRYPTVNTEAFF
TRBV2	TRBJ2-7	few	-	TGTGCCAGCAGTGAATCCACATTCGGCACGCAGTACTTC	CASSESTFGTQYF
TRBV7-7	TRBJ2-2	many	-	TGTGCTAGCAGCGCCTTTCAGGGGGGTACGGACACCGGGGAGCTGTTTTTT	CASSAFQGGTDTGELFF
TRBV20-1	TRBJ2-3	few	TRBD2	TGCAGTGCTAGAGAGGGACTAGCGGGATCGAGTGGCACAGATACGCAGTATTTT	CSAREGLAGSSGTDTQYF
TRBV6-1	TRBJ2-7	many	-	TGTGCCAGCAGGGCAGACTACAGGGATACCTACGAGCAGTACTTC	CASRADYRDTYEQYF